The source of this T cell receptor (beta chain) is a study of shared clonotypes between healthy human individuals. Findings of the study overall: Though the depth was large, rarefaction showed that sorted-subset sequencing was incomplete. Sequencing depth was expected to affect clonotype sharing among donors.

Clones were read by immunoSEQ multiplex PCR, and TCRdb kept only the in-frame ones, dropping some. The sample has over 2 million clones, roughly 92% seen once; the top ten hold more than 0.35%. The donors, healthy adults who were HIV-negative, had experienced no recent acute infections or vaccinations. Details on this clone: What it binds is unknown. At the DNA level, this CDR3 is encoded by other sequences in the same sample as well.

V was clipped by 1 base and J by 7 bases; unmatched bases: 1. This CDR3 is built from 14 residues. The germline gives CDR1 LGHNA, CDR2 YNFKEQ. Sequenced sample: naive CD4+ T cells from PBMCs. Specified subset: CD45RA+ positively selected. The chain carries TRBV4-2 and TRBJ2-1; 10 bases line up with TRBD1. The receptor was isolated from a man between 18 and 29 years old in good health. Some clones in this sample may be carry-over from other donors' samples. CDR3: CASSQGTGGNEQFF. DNA for the CDR3: TGTGCCAGCAGCCAAGGGACAGGGGGAAATGAGCAGTTCTTC.